Presented here are 3 T cell receptor beta chains from one specimen sequenced in a study of T cells in localized non-small cell lung cancer. Sequenced by immunoSEQ multiplex PCR; TCRdb stores in-frame clones only, minus some. The sample comprises roughly 2,900 clones, about a quarter of which are singletons, and 9.5% to 11% rests with the top ten. This specimen consisted of lung tumor tissue, obtained before any cancer treatment. These receptors all come from a female donor at least 60 years old with stage I lung adenocarcinoma.

As concerns this clone: One end of the junction fails to match germline, which may point to a read error. This rearrangement joins TRBV6-8 to TRBJ2-2, with a possible D match to TRBD2 (5 bases). The CDR3 sequence is 15 residues long. The germline gives CDR1 MNHGY, CDR2 SAAAGT. CDR3 DNA sequence: TGTGCCATCAGTGTGGCCGGGGTGGGCACCGGGGAGCTGTTTTTT. Translation gives CAISVAGVGTGELFF.

This rearrangement joins TRBV15 to TRBJ2-1, with D uncertain. This CDR3 region has 16 residues. V was shortened by 5 bases and J by 0 bases, with 14 bases between the two germline ends. Germline lookup yields CDR1 LNHNV and CDR2 YYDKDF (reference sequence). For the CDR3, the DNA is TGTGCCACCAGCCCACAGAGGACGAGCTCCTACAATGAGCAGTTCTTC. Translating it yields CATSPQRTSSYNEQFF.

The V and J genes are TRBV10-1 and TRBJ2-5; a possible D gene is TRBD2 (6 bases). The germline V gene encodes CDR1 WNHNN and CDR2 SYGVQD (reference sequence). Trimming shortened V by 5 bases and J by 0 bases, and 7 bases separated the two germline ends. This CDR3 comprises 13 residues. The CDR3 region has the DNA TGCGCCAGCAGTCGGGGGTACCAAGAGACCCAGTACTTC. It specifies CASSRGYQETQYF.